This T cell receptor beta chain appears in the sequencing data of a study of T cell repertoires in cytomegalovirus infection. TCRdb analysed the reads with MiXCR anew, one entry per CDR3 protein. Of about 770,000 distinct CDR3 sequences listed, 25% to 35% are singletons. In germline, CDR1 is SEHNR, CDR2 FQNEAQ (reference sequence). This CDR3 has 14 amino acids. V gave up 5 bases and J gave up 5 bases; unmatched junction bases: 8. Of note for this clonotype: Its cognate antigen is unknown.

The clonotype was recovered from a human donor in good health (CMV status not recorded). Some clones in this sample may be carry-over from other donors' samples. The source was cultured CD8+ T cells from PBMCs, collected from culture after CMV antigen stimulation. The chain uses TRBV7-9 and TRBJ2-5, with 7 bases lining up with TRBD1. CDR3 residues: CASSPPTGAETQYF. CDR3 nucleotides: TGTGCCAGCAGCCCACCCACAGGGGCCGAGACCCAGTACTTC.